A single sample gave rise to the 18 T cell receptor beta chains below, sequenced in a study of control samples from healthy donors and cancer patients (dated by TCRdb to 2018 to 2021). The library was prepared using the immunoSEQ multiplex PCR assay. TCRdb stores this immuneACCESS table with in-frame sequences only. Part of the clones is absent; in the studies checked, under half of the shortfall reflects unresolved V genes, and no reason is known for the rest. The sample data list about 130,000 clones, and around 90% of these were observed just once. About 2.7% of the sample belongs to the ten largest clones. The sequencing sample was made of blood. These receptor sequences come from a man aged 40-49 years in good health.

The rearrangement uses TRBV7-8 and TRBJ1-1, with D unclear. This CDR3 spans 15 amino acids. Germline V gene sequence: CDR1 SGHVS, CDR2 FQNEAQ. The V end lost 3 bases, the J end lost 1 base, and 12 bases lay between the germline ends. In nucleotides, the CDR3 is TGTGCCAGCAGCTTGGAAAGGTGGTCGAACACTGAAGCTTTCTTT. Its translation is CASSLERWSNTEAFF.

CDR3 sequence: CASSEQLGTEAFF. In nucleotides, the CDR3 is TGTGCCAGCAGTGAACAGCTTGGGACTGAAGCTTTCTTT. The J gene is TRBJ1-1, the V gene TRBV6-1; D unresolved. The CDR3 is 13 amino acids. Between the trimmed V and J ends, which lost 2 bases and 5 bases, there was a span of 9 bases. CDR1 MNHNS and CDR2 SASEGT come from the germline V gene.

This clone was seen once. The V and J genes are TRBV5-4 and TRBJ2-1; possibly TRBD2 for D (6 bases). Germline V gene lookup returns CDR1 SGHNT and CDR2 YYREEE (reference sequence). Trimming shortened V by 0 bases and J by 6 bases, and 13 bases separated the two germline ends. The CDR3 spans 15 residues. As DNA, the CDR3 is TGTGCCAGCAGCTTGGTGGGACTCTCGGGCAATGAGCAGTTCTTC. Translated: CASSLVGLSGNEQFF. The full variable domain, completed using reference TRBV5-4 and TRBJ2-1, is ETGVTQSPTHLIKTRGQQVTLRCSSQSGHNTVSWYQQALGQGPQFIFQYYREEENGRGNFPPRFSGLQFPNYSSELNVNALELDDSALYLCASSLVGLSGNEQFFGPGTRLTVL.

A single count supports this clone. The chain combines TRBV3-1 (or the pseudogene TRBV3-2) with TRBJ2-1; a weak D match, TRBD2 (7 bases). CDR3 length: 15 residues. V was trimmed by 0 bases and J by 3 bases, leaving 9 bases between them. Germline V gives CDR1 LGHDT, CDR2 YNNKEL (reference sequence). This CDR3 is CASSQERGLYNEQFF. DNA for the CDR3: TGTGCCAGCAGCCAAGAGCGGGGGCTCTACAATGAGCAGTTCTTC.

This chain joins TRBV30 and TRBJ1-2; D is undetermined. The germline gives CDR1 GTSNPN, CDR2 SVGIG (reference sequence). Trimming stripped 2 bases from V and 4 bases from J, with 11 bases between. This CDR3 contains 13 residues. CDR3 in amino acids: CAWSRTNFYGYTF. CDR3 DNA: TGTGCCTGGAGTCGAACCAACTTCTATGGCTACACCTTC.

Worth noting for this clone: At the DNA level, this CDR3 is encoded by other sequences in the same sample as well. The chain couples TRBV2 to TRBJ1-5, with D perhaps TRBD1 (5 bases). The V gene's germline CDR1 is SNHLY and CDR2 FYNNEI. The CDR3 is 13 amino acids. The V and J ends lost 7 bases and 1 base respectively, with 8 bases between them. The CDR3 protein is CASKGDSNQPQHF. The CDR3 nucleotides are TGTGCCAGCAAAGGGGACAGCAATCAGCCCCAGCATTTT.

The gene calls are TRBV2 and TRBJ2-5, with no clear D. Deletions cut 7 bases from V and 2 bases from J, with 11 bases between. The CDR3 is 13 amino acids. Germline values: CDR1 SNHLY, CDR2 FYNNEI. Here the CDR3 DNA reads TGTGCCAGCATGGTAGAGACACAAGAGACCCAGTACTTC. It encodes CASMVETQETQYF.

The CDR3 here is CASSPWTGNTGELFF. CDR3 DNA: TGTGCCAGTAGTCCATGGACAGGGAACACCGGGGAGCTGTTTTTT. The chain has TRBV19 and TRBJ2-2; 7 bases map to TRBD1. Germline V gene sequence: CDR1 LNHDA, CDR2 SQIVND (reference sequence). The CDR3 extends over 15 amino acids. The V and J ends lost 5 bases and 1 base, in that order; junction bases with no gene match: 4.

CDR3 bases: TGCAGCGGCGAAAAACAGGGGCCCCCGGGTGAAGCTTTCTTT. Amino acids: CSGEKQGPPGEAFF. The rearrangement joins TRBV29-1 to TRBJ1-1; TRBD1 matches at 7 bases. V gave up 7 bases and J gave up 7 bases; unmatched junction bases: 15. Germline CDR1 reads SQVTM; CDR2 reads ANQGSEA. The CDR3 runs 14 residues. The whole variable domain, filled in from reference TRBV29-1 and TRBJ1-1, reads SAVISQKPSRDICQRGTSLTIQCQVDSQVTMMFWYRQQPGQSLTLIATANQGSEATYESGFVIDKFPISRPNLTFSTLTVSNMSPEDSSIYLCSGEKQGPPGEAFFGQGTRLTVV.

This chain links TRBV5-3 with TRBJ2-3, with D maybe TRBD2 (5 bases). TRBV5-3 carries the ORF label, with uncertain function. CDR3 length: 15 amino acids. Trimming removed 3 bases from V and 1 base from J, with 12 bases in between. CDR3 sequence reads: CARSSAVWGTDTQYF. CDR3 bases: TGTGCCAGAAGCTCAGCGGTCTGGGGCACAGATACGCAGTATTTT.

The DNA for the CDR3 is TGCGCCAGCAGCTTGGAGGCAGGGAGTAACTACGAGCAGTACTTC. Translating gives CASSLEAGSNYEQYF. The V call is TRBV5-1, the J call TRBJ2-7; the D gene could be TRBD1 or TRBD2 (5 bases each). V was shortened by 0 bases and J by 3 bases, with 13 bases between the two germline ends. This CDR3 is 15 amino acids long. Germline V CDR1 and CDR2: SGHRS, YFSETQ.

The chain is built from TRBV2 and TRBJ2-3; TRBD1 agrees at 7 bases. The length of the CDR3 is 15 residues. V gave up 5 bases and J gave up 2 bases; unmatched junction bases: 7. The germline gives CDR1 SNHLY, CDR2 FYNNEI. The CDR3 loop is CASSQGVLYTDTQYF. As DNA, the CDR3 is TGTGCCAGCAGTCAGGGGGTCCTTTACACAGATACGCAGTATTTT.

Note on this clone: This clone may be a read error of a much larger clone one base away. This chain joins TRBV9 and TRBJ1-2, with D maybe TRBD1 (5 bases). The germline gives CDR1 SGDLS, CDR2 YYNGEE. Trimming took off 1 base at V and 4 bases at J, with 5 bases between the two ends. The CDR3 consists of 12 residues. The CDR3 DNA is TGTGCCAGCAGCGTACAGGGCTATGGCTACACCTTC. Amino acids: CASSVQGYGYTF. The full variable domain, its missing parts supplied by reference TRBV9 and TRBJ1-2, is DSGVTQTPKHLITATGQRVTLRCSPRSGDLSVYWYQQSLDQGLQFLIQYYNGEERAKGNILERFSAQQFPDLHSELNLSSLELGDSALYFCASSVQGYGYTFGSGTRLTVV.

V gene TRBV5-1 combines with J gene TRBJ1-2; D call uncertain. V lost 0 bases, J lost 4 bases, and 7 bases lay in between. Germline V gene lookup returns CDR1 SGHRS and CDR2 YFSETQ. This CDR3 has 13 residues. For the CDR3, the DNA is TGCGCCAGCAGCTTGGAGGTACGCTATGGCTACACCTTC. Encoded protein: CASSLEVRYGYTF.

V gene TRBV13 combines with J gene TRBJ2-7, with D perhaps TRBD1 or TRBD2 (5 bases each). Germline loops: CDR1 PRHDT, CDR2 FYEKMQ (reference sequence). This CDR3 contains 14 residues. Trimming stripped 5 bases from V and 6 bases from J, with 17 bases between. This chain's CDR3 is CASSPGPTRGEQYF. CDR3 nucleotides: TGTGCCAGCAGCCCAGGGCCGACCCGGGGCGAGCAGTACTTC.

The CDR3 DNA follows: TGTGCCAGCAGCTTAGTAACCGCAGGGGTAGTCGGTGAGCAGTTCTTC. Translation gives CASSLVTAGVVGEQFF. This chain joins TRBV7-8 and TRBJ2-1; possible D gene TRBD1, 6 bases. The germline V gene has CDR1 SGHVS and CDR2 FQNEAQ. V shed 1 base and J shed 9 bases, with 19 bases lying between them. The CDR3 spans 16 residues.

This clone occurred once. The CDR3 DNA reads as TGTGCCAGCAGCCGCGGGACCTGGGGAGAGACCCAGTACTTC. Amino acid sequence: CASSRGTWGETQYF. The rearrangement links TRBV5-8 to TRBJ2-5; D perhaps matches TRBD2 (6 bases). V gave up 4 bases and J gave up 4 bases, with 14 bases separating them. Germline CDR1 reads SGHTS; CDR2 reads YDEGEE. The length of the CDR3 is 14 residues.

V and J are TRBV10-3 and TRBJ1-1; D is unclear. V dropped 10 bases and J dropped 4 bases, with 13 bases sitting between them. The germline V gene encodes CDR1 ENHRY and CDR2 SYGVKD. The CDR3 has 12 residues. The CDR3, as DNA: TGTGCCACCTCCGGGAGGGCCACTGAAGCTTTCTTT. It encodes CATSGRATEAFF.